This passage covers 24 T cell receptor beta chains from one sample sequenced in a study of T-cell reconstitution after alpha-beta-depleted transplantation in children. Unique molecular identifiers were used to barcode this TCRbeta library. MiXCR, run by TCRdb on the PCR reads, gives a single entry per CDR3 protein. The sample shows around 490,000 distinct CDR3 sequences, about an eighth of them seen only once. The starting material was PBMCs, mostly from graft donor cells, obtained 180 days after TCRalphabeta/CD19-depleted stem cell transplant. The receptors derive from a female patient aged 2-9 years who had a stem cell transplant for aplastic anemia, so the T cells may come from the graft donor.

This clonotype appeared a few times. V usage is TRBV19 and J usage is TRBJ1-5, with D maybe TRBD1 (5 bases). CDR3 length: 16 amino acids. CDR1 and CDR2 from the germline V gene are LNHDA and SQIVND (reference sequence). Trimming took 6 bases from V and 0 from J, leaving 15 bases between them. CDR3 DNA sequence: TGTGCCAGTAGACTCCGGGACGGATTTAGCAATCAGCCCCAGCATTTT. It codes for CASRLRDGFSNQPQHF.

The chain combines TRBV7-9 with TRBJ1-2; TRBD1 agrees at 8 bases. The CDR3 loop spans 14 amino acids. Trimming took 6 bases from V and 3 from J; bases not matched to a gene: 6. Germline V gene data show CDR1 as SEHNR and CDR2 as FQNEAQ (reference sequence). The CDR3 region has the DNA TGTGCCAGCAGGACAGGGGAAGGGGACTATGGCTACACCTTC. This encodes CASRTGEGDYGYTF.

This clonotype was recorded at least ten times. The gene calls are TRBV7-2 and TRBJ2-2, with TRBD1 matching 8 bases. Germline V gene data show CDR1 as SGHTA and CDR2 as FQGNSA. V dropped 0 bases and J dropped 6; count of bases not matched to a gene: 3. This CDR3 has 15 amino acids. DNA of the CDR3: TGTGCCAGCAGCTTAGCGGAGACAGGGGCCGGGGAGCTGTTTTTT. Translation: CASSLAETGAGELFF.

This clonotype was seen at least ten times. CDR3 residues: CASTGSTDTQYF. For the CDR3, the DNA is TGTGCCAGCACGGGAAGCACAGATACGCAGTATTTT. The chain carries TRBV6-5 and TRBJ2-3; D may be TRBD2 (5 bases). The CDR3 runs to 12 residues. V lost 7 bases to trimming and J lost 0 bases, with 5 bases between them. Germline V lookup: CDR1 MNHEY, CDR2 SVGAGI.

This clonotype was observed a handful of times. The chain carries TRBV6-1 and TRBJ1-2, with D uncertain. The V gene's germline CDR1 is MNHNS and CDR2 SASEGT. The CDR3 length is 15 residues. The V end was cut by 5 bases, the J end by 2 bases, with 15 bases between. The CDR3 spells CASSPAPNLNYGYTF. The CDR3 coding sequence is TGTGCCAGCAGTCCAGCACCGAATCTGAACTATGGCTACACCTTC.

CDR3 loop: CASRVDRLASTDTQYF. CDR3 bases: TGTGCCAGCAGGGTTGACAGGCTCGCTAGCACAGATACGCAGTATTTT. The chain combines TRBV28 with TRBJ2-3, with D possibly TRBD1 on 6 matching bases. The V end lost 6 bases, the J end lost 0 bases, and 16 bases lay between the germline ends. Looked up from germline, CDR1 is MDHEN and CDR2 is SYDVKM. This CDR3 is built from 16 residues.

The rearrangement joins TRBV5-1 to TRBJ2-3; TRBD2 matches 10 bases. From germline, CDR1 is SGHRS and CDR2 YFSETQ. The ends lost 0 bases at V and 4 bases at J; junction bases unmatched: 11. The CDR3 covers 18 residues. The CDR3: CASSLAGRLAGVADTQYF. In DNA form, the CDR3 reads TGCGCCAGCAGCTTGGCTGGTCGGCTAGCGGGAGTCGCAGATACGCAGTATTTT.

This clonotype was observed at least ten times. V gene TRBV12-3 or TRBV12-4 combines with J gene TRBJ2-7, with D tentatively TRBD2 (6 bases). Trimming took off 1 base at V and 3 bases at J, with 10 bases between the two ends. This CDR3 spans 14 amino acids. CDR3 DNA: TGTGCCAGCAGTTTAGACGGGAGTCTCTACGAGCAGTACTTC. Translated, it gives CASSLDGSLYEQYF.

The gene calls are TRBV6-1 and TRBJ1-1; D remains unclear. The CDR3 runs to 13 residues. The V end was cut by 6 bases, the J end by 0 bases, with 8 bases between. CDR1 and CDR2 from the germline V gene are MNHNS and SASEGT. The CDR3 loop is CASSPVVNTEAFF. DNA of the CDR3: TGTGCCAGCAGCCCAGTAGTGAACACTGAAGCTTTCTTT.

A few counts support this clonotype. The rearrangement links TRBV27 to TRBJ2-1; 8 nucleotides line up with TRBD1. The germline gives CDR1 MNHEY, CDR2 SMNVEV (reference sequence). V lost 5 bases and J lost 15; bases outside the gene matches: 9. This CDR3 has 12 residues. The DNA for the CDR3 is TGTGCCAGCAGTCCGCAGGGGGCGCAAAGGTTCTTC. As protein: CASSPQGAQRFF.

This clonotype was picked up a small number of times. The chain uses TRBV20-1 and TRBJ2-1, with D perhaps matching TRBD1 or TRBD2 (5 bases each). This CDR3 contains 15 residues. Germline V CDR1 and CDR2: DFQATT, SNEGSKA (reference sequence). Trimming stripped 7 bases from V and 7 bases from J, with 23 bases between. Here the CDR3 reads CSVRGAVHSGNEQFF. In DNA form, the CDR3 reads TGCAGTGTTAGGGGAGCGGTCCATTCAGGAAATGAGCAGTTCTTC.

The CDR3 is CSAGAQGPLGNEQYV. CDR3 nucleotides: TGCAGTGCCGGAGCCCAAGGGCCGCTAGGCAACGAGCAGTACGTC. This chain connects TRBV20-1 to TRBJ2-7; no reliable D call. This CDR3 comprises 15 residues. Germline CDR1 and CDR2: DFQATT and SNEGSKA (reference sequence). Trimming took 6 bases from V and 5 from J, leaving 23 bases between them.

The table lists this clonotype with a few counts. CDR3 amino acids: CSARGPEKLFF. CDR3 DNA: TGCAGTGCTAGGGGACCCGAAAAACTGTTTTTT. V and J are TRBV20-1 and TRBJ1-4; maybe TRBD1 (5 bases). V dropped 3 bases and J dropped 8 bases, with 7 bases sitting between them. This CDR3 is built from 11 residues. Per germline, CDR1 DFQATT and CDR2 SNEGSKA (reference sequence).

The V gene is TRBV18, the J gene TRBJ1-2, with TRBD1 matching 8 bases. This CDR3 comprises 15 residues. V shed 2 bases, J shed 4 bases, and the junction held 6 bases outside the gene matches. The germline V gene encodes CDR1 KGHSH and CDR2 LQKENI. CDR3 DNA sequence: TGTGCCAGCTCACCAGGCCAGGGGGCAAGCTATGGCTACACCTTC. Translating gives CASSPGQGASYGYTF.

The chain is built from TRBV10-3 and TRBJ2-1; the match to TRBD2 covers 12 bases. This CDR3 comprises 15 residues. Germline loops: CDR1 ENHRY, CDR2 SYGVKD. V trimming: 10 bases; J trimming: 3 bases; junction bases outside the gene matches: 7. This chain's CDR3 is CATSGTSGLYNEQFF. CDR3 nucleotide sequence: TGTGCCACCTCCGGGACTAGCGGGCTCTACAATGAGCAGTTCTTC.

The chain couples TRBV5-6 to TRBJ1-1; the D gene is possibly TRBD1 (6 bases). Trimming cost V 5 bases and J 4 bases, with 18 bases left between them. The germline gives CDR1 SGHDT, CDR2 YYEEEE. CDR3 length equals 15 residues. The CDR3 DNA reads as TGTGCCAGCAGACCCACGAACGGCAGGGGCACTGAAGCTTTCTTT. Translated: CASRPTNGRGTEAFF.

This clonotype appeared a few times. This rearrangement joins TRBV5-6 to TRBJ2-6, with 10 positions matching TRBD1. CDR3 length equals 16 residues. Germline lookup yields CDR1 SGHDT and CDR2 YYEEEE. Trimming took 2 bases from V and 2 from J; bases not matched to a gene: 1. In nucleotides, the CDR3 is TGTGCCAGCAGCTTTGGGACAGGGGCTGGGGCCAACGTCCTGACTTTC. The encoded protein is CASSFGTGAGANVLTF.

The chain links TRBV7-2 to TRBJ2-1, with TRBD2 matching 10 bases. J lost 4 bases, V lost 5 bases, and 11 bases had no gene match. The CDR3 totals 17 residues. Germline assignment: CDR1 SGHTA and CDR2 FQGNSA. This chain's CDR3 is CASSTNPGTSVYNEQFF. The DNA of the CDR3 is TGTGCCAGCAGCACAAACCCCGGGACTAGCGTGTACAATGAGCAGTTCTTC. Filled out from reference TRBV7-2 and TRBJ2-1, the complete variable domain reads GAGVSQSPSNKVTEKGKDVELRCDPISGHTALYWYRQSLGQGLEFLIYFQGNSAPDKSGLPSDRFSAERTGGSVSTLTIQRTQQEDSAVYLCASSTNPGTSVYNEQFFGPGTRLTVL.

The chain combines TRBV20-1 with TRBJ1-4; D call uncertain. Germline values: CDR1 DFQATT, CDR2 SNEGSKA (reference sequence). Trimming cost V 6 bases and J 7 bases, with 21 bases left between them. The length of the CDR3 is 15 residues. CDR3 sequence (DNA): TGCAGTGCCCGCGGGCCAGACACTCGGGGTGAAAAACTGTTTTTT. Translating it yields CSARGPDTRGEKLFF.

This chain links TRBV7-2 with TRBJ2-2; D is perhaps TRBD1 (5 bases). This CDR3 region has 17 residues. The V and J ends lost 1 base and 6 bases respectively, with 18 bases between them. Per germline, CDR1 SGHTA and CDR2 FQGNSA. CDR3 loop: CASSLVILVGAAGELFF. CDR3 in DNA: TGTGCCAGCAGCTTAGTGATTCTGGTAGGGGCCGCCGGGGAGCTGTTTTTT.

The V gene is TRBV27, the J gene TRBJ2-2, with TRBD2 as a possible D gene (5 bases). Trimming shortened V by 2 bases and J by 7 bases, and 11 bases separated the two germline ends. CDR3 length: 14 amino acids. Germline CDR1 and CDR2: MNHEY and SMNVEV (reference sequence). The CDR3 protein is CASSLRPGVGELFF. Written as DNA, the CDR3 is TGTGCCAGCAGTTTACGTCCCGGGGTCGGGGAGCTGTTTTTT.

This clonotype was counted at least ten times. J is TRBJ2-6 and V is TRBV12-3 or TRBV12-4; no firm D call. Trimming shortened V by 3 bases and J by 0 bases, and 6 bases separated the two germline ends. The CDR3 length is 15 residues. In DNA form, the CDR3 reads TGTGCCAGCAGTTTCCGATCCTCTGGGGCCAACGTCCTGACTTTC. This encodes CASSFRSSGANVLTF.

The rearrangement joins TRBV27 to TRBJ2-1; tentatively, D is TRBD1 (5 bases). This CDR3 region has 15 residues. Trimming took off 3 bases at V and 8 bases at J, with 17 bases between the two ends. Germline-derived CDR1 and CDR2 are MNHEY and SMNVEV (reference sequence). DNA of the CDR3: TGTGCCAGCAGTTTGCTGGGGCGCGTTTTGGATGAGCAGTTCTTC. The encoded protein is CASSLLGRVLDEQFF.

The genes are TRBV6-2 or TRBV6-3 and TRBJ1-2; TRBD1 aligns across 12 bases. The trim removed 7 bases at V and 3 bases at J, leaving 24 bases unmatched. Germline V gives CDR1 MNHEY, CDR2 SVGEGT. This CDR3 is built from 21 residues. The CDR3 is CASIKSPWRRDRGPSDYGYTF. The CDR3 nucleotides read TGTGCCAGCATTAAAAGCCCTTGGCGCCGGGACAGGGGGCCCTCTGACTATGGCTACACCTTC.